The table lists the clone carrying this T cell receptor beta chain with a count of one. This specimen comes from a study of CDR3 diversity in severe acne. From the PCR reads, TCRdb called clonotypes with MiXCR, one entry per CDR3 protein. In the table there are around 100,000 distinct CDR3 sequences, around 56% of which are singletons. The CDR3 spans 16 residues. Per the germline V gene, CDR1 is KGHDR and CDR2 is SFDVKD. V dropped 1 base and J dropped 2; count of bases not matched to a gene: 4. J is TRBJ2-3 and V is TRBV24-1, with TRBD2 identical over 8 bases. The sequence came from a male donor with acne. The sequenced material came from blood. The CDR3 here is CATSDLLAEPTDTQYF. For the CDR3, the DNA is TGTGCCACCAGTGATTTACTAGCGGAACCCACAGATACGCAGTATTTT.